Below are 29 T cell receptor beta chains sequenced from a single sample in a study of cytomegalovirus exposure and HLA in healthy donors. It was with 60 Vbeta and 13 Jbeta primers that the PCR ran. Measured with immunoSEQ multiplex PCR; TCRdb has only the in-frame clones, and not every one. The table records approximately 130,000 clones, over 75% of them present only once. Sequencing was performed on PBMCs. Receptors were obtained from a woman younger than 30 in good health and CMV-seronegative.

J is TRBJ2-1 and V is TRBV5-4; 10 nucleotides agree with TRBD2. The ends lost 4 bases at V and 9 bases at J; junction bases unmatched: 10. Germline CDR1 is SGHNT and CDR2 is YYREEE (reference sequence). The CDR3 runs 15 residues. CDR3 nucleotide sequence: TGTGCCAGCAGCAACAGCGGGAGGGCGTTCTCTGAGCAGTTCTTC. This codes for CASSNSGRAFSEQFF.

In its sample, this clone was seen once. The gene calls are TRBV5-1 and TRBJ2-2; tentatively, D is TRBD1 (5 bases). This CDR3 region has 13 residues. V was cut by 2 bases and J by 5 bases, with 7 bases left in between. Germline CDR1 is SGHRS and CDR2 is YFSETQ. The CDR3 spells CASSFAGTGELFF. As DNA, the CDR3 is TGCGCCAGCAGCTTTGCAGGGACCGGGGAGCTGTTTTTT. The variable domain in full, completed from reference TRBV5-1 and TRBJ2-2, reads KAGVTQTPRYLIKTRGQQVTLSCSPISGHRSVSWYQQTPGQGLQFLFEYFSETQRNKGNFPGRFSGRQFSNSRSEMNVSTLELGDSALYLCASSFAGTGELFFGEGSRLTVL.

CDR3 region: CASRSQTSVDTQYF. As DNA, the CDR3 is TGCGCCAGCCGATCCCAGACTAGCGTGGATACGCAGTATTTT. V gene TRBV5-1 combines with J gene TRBJ2-3; the match to TRBD2 covers 8 bases. CDR1 and CDR2 from the germline V gene are SGHRS and YFSETQ. The CDR3 sequence is 14 residues long. The ends lost 7 bases at V and 6 bases at J; junction bases unmatched: 10.

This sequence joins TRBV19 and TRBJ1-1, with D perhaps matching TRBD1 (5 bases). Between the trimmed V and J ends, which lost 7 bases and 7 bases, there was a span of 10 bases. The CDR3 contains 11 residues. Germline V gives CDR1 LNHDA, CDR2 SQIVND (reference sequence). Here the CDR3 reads CASIRGGEAFF. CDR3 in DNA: TGTGCCAGTATAAGGGGAGGTGAAGCTTTCTTT. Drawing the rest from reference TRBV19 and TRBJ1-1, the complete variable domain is DGGITQSPKYLFRKEGQNVTLSCEQNLNHDAMYWYRQDPGQGLRLIYYSQIVNDFQKGDIAEGYSVSREKKESFPLTVTSAQKNPTAFYLCASIRGGEAFFGQGTRLTVV.

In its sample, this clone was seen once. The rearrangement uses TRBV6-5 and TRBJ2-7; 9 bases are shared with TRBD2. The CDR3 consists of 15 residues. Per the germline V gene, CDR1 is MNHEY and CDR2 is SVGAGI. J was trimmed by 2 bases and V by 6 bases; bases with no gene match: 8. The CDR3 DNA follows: TGTGCCAGCAGCACTCTAGCGGGATCCCCCTACGAGCAGTACTTC. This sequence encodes CASSTLAGSPYEQYF.

The CDR3 DNA reads TGTGCCAGCAGTTACTCACAGGTTGGAAACACCATATATTTT. It encodes CASSYSQVGNTIYF. The genes are TRBV6-5 and TRBJ1-3, with D maybe TRBD1 (5 bases). The CDR3 sequence is 14 residues long. V lost 0 bases, J lost 3 bases, and 6 bases lay in between. In germline, CDR1 is MNHEY, CDR2 SVGAGI.

The CDR3 reads CASSRDRFSGNTIYF. The CDR3 nucleotides read TGCGCCAGCAGCCGAGACAGGTTCTCTGGAAACACCATATATTTT. The chain combines TRBV4-1 with TRBJ1-3, with D maybe TRBD1 (6 bases). This CDR3 has 15 residues. V gave up 4 bases and J gave up 0 bases, with 10 bases separating them. CDR1 is MGHRA, CDR2 YSYEKL, per germline.

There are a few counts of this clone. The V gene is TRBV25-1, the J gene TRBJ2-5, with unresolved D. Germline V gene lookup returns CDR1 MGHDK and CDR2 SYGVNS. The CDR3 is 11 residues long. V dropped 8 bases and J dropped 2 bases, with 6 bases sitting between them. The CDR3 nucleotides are TGTGCCAGCGCCAGACAAGAGACCCAGTACTTC. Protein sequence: CASARQETQYF. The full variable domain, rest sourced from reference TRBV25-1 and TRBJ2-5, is EADIYQTPRYLVIGTGKKITLECSQTMGHDKMYWYQQDPGMELHLIHYSYGVNSTEKGDLSSESTVSRIRTEHFPLTLESARPSHTSQYLCASARQETQYFGPGTRLLVL.

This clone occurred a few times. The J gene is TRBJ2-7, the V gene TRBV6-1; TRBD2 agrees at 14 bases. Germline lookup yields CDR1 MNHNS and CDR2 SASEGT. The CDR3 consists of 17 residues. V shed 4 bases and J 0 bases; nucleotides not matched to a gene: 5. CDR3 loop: CASSGRGTSGSSYEQYF. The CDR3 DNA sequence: TGTGCCAGCAGTGGACGAGGGACTAGCGGGAGCTCCTACGAGCAGTACTTC.

CDR3 loop: CASDSRTVRETQYF. CDR3 nucleotides: TGTGCCAGCGATAGCCGGACAGTCCGGGAGACCCAGTACTTC. This chain joins TRBV21-1 and TRBJ2-5; the table names TRBD1, a call not compared with the DNA. TRBV21-1 corresponds to a pseudogene. The CDR3 length is 14 residues.

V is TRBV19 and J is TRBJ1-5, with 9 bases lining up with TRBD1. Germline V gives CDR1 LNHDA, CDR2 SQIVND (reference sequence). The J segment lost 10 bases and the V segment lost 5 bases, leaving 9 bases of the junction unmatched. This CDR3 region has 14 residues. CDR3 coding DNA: TGTGCCAGTAGTGCTAACAGGGGGCAGAATCCCCAGCATTTT. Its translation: CASSANRGQNPQHF.

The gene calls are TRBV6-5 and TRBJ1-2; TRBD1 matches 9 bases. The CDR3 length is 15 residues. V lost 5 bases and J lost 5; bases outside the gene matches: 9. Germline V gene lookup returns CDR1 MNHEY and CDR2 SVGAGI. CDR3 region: CASSGLTGGAYGYTF. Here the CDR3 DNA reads TGTGCCAGCAGTGGACTAACAGGGGGCGCTTATGGCTACACCTTC.

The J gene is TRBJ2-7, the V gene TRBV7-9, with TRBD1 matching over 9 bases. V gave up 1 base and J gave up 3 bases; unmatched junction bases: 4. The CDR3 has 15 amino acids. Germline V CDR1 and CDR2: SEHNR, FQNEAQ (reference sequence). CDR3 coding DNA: TGTGCCAGCAGCTTAGGGAGGGACAGGGACTACGAGCAGTACTTC. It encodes CASSLGRDRDYEQYF.

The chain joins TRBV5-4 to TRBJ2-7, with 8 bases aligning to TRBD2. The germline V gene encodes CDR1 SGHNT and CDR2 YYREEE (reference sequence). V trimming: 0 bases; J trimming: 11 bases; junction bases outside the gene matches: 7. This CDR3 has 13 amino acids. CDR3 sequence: CASSLAGTSEEYF. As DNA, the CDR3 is TGTGCCAGCAGCTTGGCCGGGACTAGTGAGGAGTACTTC.

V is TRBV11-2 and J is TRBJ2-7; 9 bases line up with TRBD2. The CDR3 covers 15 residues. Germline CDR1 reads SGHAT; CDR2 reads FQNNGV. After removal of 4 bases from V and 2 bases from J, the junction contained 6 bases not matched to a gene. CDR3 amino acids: CASSSRRGGPYEQYF. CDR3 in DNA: TGTGCCAGCAGCTCCAGGCGGGGGGGACCCTACGAGCAGTACTTC. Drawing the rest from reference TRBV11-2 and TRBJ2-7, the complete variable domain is EAGVAQSPRYKIIEKRQSVAFWCNPISGHATLYWYQQILGQGPKLLIQFQNNGVVDDSQLPKDRFSAERLKGVDSTLKIQPAKLEDSAVYLCASSSRRGGPYEQYFGPGTRLTVT.

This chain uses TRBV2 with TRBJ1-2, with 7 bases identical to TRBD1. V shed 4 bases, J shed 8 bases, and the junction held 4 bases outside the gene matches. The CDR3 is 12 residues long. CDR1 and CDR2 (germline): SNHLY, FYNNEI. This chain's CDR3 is CASSGRGRGYTF. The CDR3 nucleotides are TGTGCCAGCAGTGGCAGGGGGAGGGGCTACACCTTC.

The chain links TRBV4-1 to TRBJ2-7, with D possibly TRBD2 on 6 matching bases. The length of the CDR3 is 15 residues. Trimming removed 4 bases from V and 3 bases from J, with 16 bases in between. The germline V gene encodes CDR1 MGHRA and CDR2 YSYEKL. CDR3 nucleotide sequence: TGCGCCAGCAGCCCCCCTCTCCGGGGGAACTACGAGCAGTACTTC. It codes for CASSPPLRGNYEQYF.

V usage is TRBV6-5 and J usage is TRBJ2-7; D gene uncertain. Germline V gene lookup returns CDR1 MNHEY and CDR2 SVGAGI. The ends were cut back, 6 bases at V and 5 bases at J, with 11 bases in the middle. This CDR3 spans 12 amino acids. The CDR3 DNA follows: TGTGCCAGCAGCAAGAAGAGAGACGAGCAGTACTTC. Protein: CASSKKRDEQYF.

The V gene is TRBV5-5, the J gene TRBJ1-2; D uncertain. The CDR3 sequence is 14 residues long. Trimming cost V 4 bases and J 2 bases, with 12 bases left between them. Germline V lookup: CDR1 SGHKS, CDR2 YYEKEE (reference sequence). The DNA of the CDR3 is TGTGCCAGCAGCCAGCGGACGGGCAACTATGGCTACACCTTC. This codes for CASSQRTGNYGYTF.

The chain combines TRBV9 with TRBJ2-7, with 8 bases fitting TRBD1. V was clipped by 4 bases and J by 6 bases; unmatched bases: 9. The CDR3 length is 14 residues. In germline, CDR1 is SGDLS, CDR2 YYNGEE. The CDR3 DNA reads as TGTGCCAGCAGCCCCGGGACAGGATTTTTCGAGCAGTACTTC. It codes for CASSPGTGFFEQYF.

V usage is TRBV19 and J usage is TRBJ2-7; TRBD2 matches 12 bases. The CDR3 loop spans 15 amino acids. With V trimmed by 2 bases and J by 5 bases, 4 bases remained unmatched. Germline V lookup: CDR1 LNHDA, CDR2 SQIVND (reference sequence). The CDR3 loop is CASSISSGGAHEQYF. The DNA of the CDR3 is TGTGCCAGTAGTATATCTAGCGGGGGGGCCCACGAGCAGTACTTC.

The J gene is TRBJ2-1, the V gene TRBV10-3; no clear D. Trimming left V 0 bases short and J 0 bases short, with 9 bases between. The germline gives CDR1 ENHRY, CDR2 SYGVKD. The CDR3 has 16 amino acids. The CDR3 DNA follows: TGTGCCATCAGTGAGTCTCCCGTTAGCTCCTACAATGAGCAGTTCTTC. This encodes CAISESPVSSYNEQFF.

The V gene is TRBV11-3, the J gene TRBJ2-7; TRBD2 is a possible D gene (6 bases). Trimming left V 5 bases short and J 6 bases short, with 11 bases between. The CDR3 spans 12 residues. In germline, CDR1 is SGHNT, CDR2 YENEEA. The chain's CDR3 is CASSRLGGEQYF. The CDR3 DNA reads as TGTGCCAGCAGCCGTCTGGGGGGCGAGCAGTACTTC.

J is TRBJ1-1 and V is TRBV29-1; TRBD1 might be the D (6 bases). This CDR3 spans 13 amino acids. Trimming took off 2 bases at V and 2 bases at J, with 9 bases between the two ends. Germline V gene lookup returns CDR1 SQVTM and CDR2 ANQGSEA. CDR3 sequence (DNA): TGCAGCGTTGAATGGGGGGGCAACACTGAAGCTTTCTTT. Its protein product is CSVEWGGNTEAFF.

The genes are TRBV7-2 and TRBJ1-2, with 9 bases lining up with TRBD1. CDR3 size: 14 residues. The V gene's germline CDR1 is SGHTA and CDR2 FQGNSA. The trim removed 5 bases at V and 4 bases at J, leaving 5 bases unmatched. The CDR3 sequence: CASSEGTGSYGYTF. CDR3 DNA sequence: TGTGCCAGCAGCGAAGGGACAGGGAGCTATGGCTACACCTTC.

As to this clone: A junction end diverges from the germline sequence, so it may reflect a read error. For the CDR3, the DNA is TGTGCCAGCAGCGTCGACGGGACATACAGTGAGCAGTTCTTC. The encoded protein is CASSVDGTYSEQFF. This rearrangement joins TRBV9 to TRBJ2-1; TRBD1 is a possible D gene (6 bases). Germline V gene data show CDR1 as SGDLS and CDR2 as YYNGEE. The CDR3 spans 14 residues.

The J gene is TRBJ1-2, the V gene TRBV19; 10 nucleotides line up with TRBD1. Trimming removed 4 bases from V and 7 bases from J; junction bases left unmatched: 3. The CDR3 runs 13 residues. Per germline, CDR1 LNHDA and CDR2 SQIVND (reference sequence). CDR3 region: CASSRQGAVGYTF. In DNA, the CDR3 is TGTGCCAGTAGTAGACAGGGGGCAGTTGGCTACACCTTC.

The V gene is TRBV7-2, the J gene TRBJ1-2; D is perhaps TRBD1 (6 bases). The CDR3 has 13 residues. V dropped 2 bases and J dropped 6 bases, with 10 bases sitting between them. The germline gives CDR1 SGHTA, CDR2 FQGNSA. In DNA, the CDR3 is TGTGCCAGCAGCTTAAACAGACAGGATGGCTACACCTTC. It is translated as CASSLNRQDGYTF.

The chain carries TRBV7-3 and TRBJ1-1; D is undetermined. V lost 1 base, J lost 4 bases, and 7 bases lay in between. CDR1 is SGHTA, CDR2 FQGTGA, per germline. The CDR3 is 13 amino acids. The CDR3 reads CASSLNRGTEAFF. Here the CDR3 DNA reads TGTGCCAGCAGCTTAAATAGAGGCACTGAAGCTTTCTTT.